This T cell receptor (beta chain) was sequenced in a study of blood T cell repertoires in COVID-19. The overall study: Acute-phase and convalescent COVID-19 samples originated in the United States, Italy and Spain.

TCRdb's copy holds only in-frame clones and misses some; the assay was immunoSEQ multiplex PCR. The repertoire holds 200,000 to 250,000 clones, with 84% as singletons. Enrolled through a virtual design, the participants were between roughly 18 and 90 years of age and came from 24 US areas. Participants had their cohort set by participant-reported clinical history. CDR3 length equals 15 residues. The J segment lost 2 bases and the V segment lost 8 bases, leaving 11 bases of the junction unmatched. Germline CDR1 MNHEY, CDR2 SMNVEV (reference sequence). This clone was seen once. This sequence was found in a middle-aged woman who had recovered from COVID-19. The sequenced sample consisted of PBMCs or T cells enriched from blood (not recorded which). The rearrangement uses TRBV27 and TRBJ1-1; TRBD1 aligns across 7 bases. The CDR3 protein is CASRSHGTVNTEAFF. CDR3 in DNA: TGTGCCAGCCGATCCCATGGGACAGTCAACACTGAAGCTTTCTTT.